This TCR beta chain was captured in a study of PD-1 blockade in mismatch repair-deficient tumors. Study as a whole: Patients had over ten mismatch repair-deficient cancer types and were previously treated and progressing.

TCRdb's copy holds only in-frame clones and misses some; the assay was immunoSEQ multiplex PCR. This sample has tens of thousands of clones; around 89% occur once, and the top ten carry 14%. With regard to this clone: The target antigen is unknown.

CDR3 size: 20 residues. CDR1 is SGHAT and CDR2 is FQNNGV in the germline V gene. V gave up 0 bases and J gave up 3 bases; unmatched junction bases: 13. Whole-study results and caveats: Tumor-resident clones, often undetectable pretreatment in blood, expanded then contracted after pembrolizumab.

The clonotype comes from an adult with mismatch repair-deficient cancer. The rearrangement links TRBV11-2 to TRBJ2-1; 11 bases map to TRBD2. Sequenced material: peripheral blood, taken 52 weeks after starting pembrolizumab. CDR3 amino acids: CASSLDTELAGVNVYNEQFF. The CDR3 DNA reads TGTGCCAGCAGCTTAGACACCGAACTAGCGGGAGTTAACGTCTACAATGAGCAGTTCTTC.